A selection of T cell receptor beta chains follows, all from one sample in a study of cytomegalovirus exposure and HLA in healthy donors. Profiling relied on immunoSEQ multiplex PCR, and the TCRdb table lists in-frame clones only, not all of them. Among around 150,000 clones listed, 75% to 90% were seen once. Sequencing was carried out using PBMCs. Receptors were obtained from a woman between 18 and 29 years old in good health and CMV-seronegative. The CDR3 runs from the conserved cysteine through the conserved F or W. Clone size, where shown, is once, few, many, or a class for clones that have expanded.

v_call	j_call	clone_size	cdr3_aa
TRBV5-6	TRBJ2-2	NA	CASSLLARRGSGELFF
TRBV5-5	TRBJ2-7	NA	CASSLNNYIAYEQYF
TRBV19	TRBJ2-2	NA	CASSIGGRGTGELFF
TRBV28	TRBJ1-5	once	CASSSGQGVMGHSNQPQHF
TRBV7-9	TRBJ1-1	NA	CATRQPPGRDTEAFF
TRBV28	TRBJ1-1	NA	CASYFGGVGNTEAFF
TRBV18	TRBJ1-1	NA	CASNTGGWGTEAFF
TRBV11-2	TRBJ2-1	NA	CASSLGQGRSYNEQFF
TRBV10-3	TRBJ2-7	NA	CAIVAGGTYEQYF
TRBV4-1	TRBJ1-4	once	CASSRLATNEKLFF
TRBV28	TRBJ1-4	NA	CATDNPGGEEKLFF
TRBV28	TRBJ1-4	NA	CASSLRGTGNEKLFF
TRBV28	TRBJ1-1	once	CASSLTQGNTEAFF